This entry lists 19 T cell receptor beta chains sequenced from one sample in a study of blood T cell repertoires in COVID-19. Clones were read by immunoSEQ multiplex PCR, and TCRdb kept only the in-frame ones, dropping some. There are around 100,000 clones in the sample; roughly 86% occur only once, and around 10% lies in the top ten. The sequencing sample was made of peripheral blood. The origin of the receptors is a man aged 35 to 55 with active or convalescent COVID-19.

CDR3 sequence reads: CASKSEAGGNQPQHF. The CDR3 DNA reads TGTGCCAGTAAGAGTGAGGCCGGGGGCAATCAGCCCCAGCATTTT. The rearrangement uses TRBV19 and TRBJ1-5; unclear D gene. CDR1 is LNHDA and CDR2 is SQIVND in the germline V gene (reference sequence). V dropped 7 bases and J dropped 2 bases, with 15 bases sitting between them. The length of the CDR3 is 15 residues.

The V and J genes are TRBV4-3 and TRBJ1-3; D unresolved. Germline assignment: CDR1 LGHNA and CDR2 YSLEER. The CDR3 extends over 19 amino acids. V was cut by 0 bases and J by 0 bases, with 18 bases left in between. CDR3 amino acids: CASSQDYGVRRSSGNTIYF. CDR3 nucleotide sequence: TGCGCCAGCAGCCAAGATTACGGCGTTCGGCGGAGCTCTGGAAACACCATATATTTT.

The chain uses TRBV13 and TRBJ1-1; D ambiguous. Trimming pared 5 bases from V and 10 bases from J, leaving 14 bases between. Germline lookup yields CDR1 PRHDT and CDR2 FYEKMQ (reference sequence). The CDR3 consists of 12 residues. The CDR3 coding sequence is TGTGCCAGCAGCGCGGGTGATTCTGGAGCTTTCTTT. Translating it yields CASSAGDSGAFF.

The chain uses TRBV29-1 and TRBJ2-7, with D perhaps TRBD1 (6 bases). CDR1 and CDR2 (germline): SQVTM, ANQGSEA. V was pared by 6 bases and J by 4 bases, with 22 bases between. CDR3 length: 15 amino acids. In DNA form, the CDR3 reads TGCAGCGTGTCGACGGACAGTGTCTTCGGGTACGAGCAGTACTTC. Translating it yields CSVSTDSVFGYEQYF.

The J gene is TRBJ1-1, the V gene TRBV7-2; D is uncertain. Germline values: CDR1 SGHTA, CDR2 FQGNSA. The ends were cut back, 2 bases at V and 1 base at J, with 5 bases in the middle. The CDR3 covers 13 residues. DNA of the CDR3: TGTGCCAGCAGCTTATCAGAGAACACTGAAGCTTTCTTT. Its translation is CASSLSENTEAFF.

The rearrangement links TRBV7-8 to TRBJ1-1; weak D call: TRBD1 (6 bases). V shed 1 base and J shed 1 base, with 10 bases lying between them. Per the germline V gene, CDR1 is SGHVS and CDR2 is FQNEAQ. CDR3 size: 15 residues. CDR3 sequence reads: CASSLGGLGNTEAFF. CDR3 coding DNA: TGTGCCAGCAGCTTAGGGGGGCTAGGGAACACTGAAGCTTTCTTT.

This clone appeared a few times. CDR3 protein: CASMTFITGYTF. The CDR3 coding sequence is TGTGCCAGCATGACTTTTATAACTGGCTACACCTTC. The chain combines TRBV6-6 with TRBJ1-2; D unresolved. The ends were cut back, 7 bases at V and 7 bases at J, with 13 bases in the middle. CDR3 length: 12 residues. Germline V lookup: CDR1 MNHNY, CDR2 SVGAGI (reference sequence).

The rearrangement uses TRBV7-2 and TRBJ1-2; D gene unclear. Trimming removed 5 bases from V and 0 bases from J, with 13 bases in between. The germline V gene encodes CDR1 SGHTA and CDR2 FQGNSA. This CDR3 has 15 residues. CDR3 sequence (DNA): TGTGCCAGCAGCCCATGGACTCTAGCTAACTATGGCTACACCTTC. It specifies CASSPWTLANYGYTF.

The CDR3 reads CASSGEGNTEAFF. The CDR3 region has the DNA TGTGCCAGCAGCGGGGAGGGGAACACTGAAGCTTTCTTT. The chain employs TRBV7-9 and TRBJ1-1; D call uncertain. CDR1 and CDR2 (germline): SEHNR, FQNEAQ (reference sequence). CDR3 length equals 13 residues. The V end lost 5 bases, the J end lost 1 base, and 8 bases lay between the germline ends.

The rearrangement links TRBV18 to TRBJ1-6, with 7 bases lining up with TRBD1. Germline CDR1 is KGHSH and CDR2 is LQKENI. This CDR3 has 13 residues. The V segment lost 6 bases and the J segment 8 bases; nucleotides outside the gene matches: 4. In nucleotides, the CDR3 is TGTGCCAGCTCGACCGACAGGGATTCACCCCTCCACTTT. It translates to CASSTDRDSPLHF.

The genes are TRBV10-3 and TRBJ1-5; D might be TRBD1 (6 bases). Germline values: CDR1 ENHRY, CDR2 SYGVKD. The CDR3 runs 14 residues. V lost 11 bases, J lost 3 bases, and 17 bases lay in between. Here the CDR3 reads CAVSNTGINQPQHF. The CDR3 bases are TGTGCCGTATCGAATACAGGGATCAATCAGCCCCAGCATTTT.

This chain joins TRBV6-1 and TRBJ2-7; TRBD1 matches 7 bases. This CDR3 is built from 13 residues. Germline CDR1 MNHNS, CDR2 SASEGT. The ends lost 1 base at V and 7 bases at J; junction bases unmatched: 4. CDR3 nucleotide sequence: TGTGCCAGCAGTGAAGTAGGCAGGGGGGAGCAGTACTTC. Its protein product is CASSEVGRGEQYF.

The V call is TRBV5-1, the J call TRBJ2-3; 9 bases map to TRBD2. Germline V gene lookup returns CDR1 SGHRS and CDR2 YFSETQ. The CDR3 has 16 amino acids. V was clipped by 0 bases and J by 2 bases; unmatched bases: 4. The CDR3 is CASSLGSSGVTDTQYF. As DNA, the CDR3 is TGCGCCAGCAGCTTGGGTTCTAGCGGGGTCACAGATACGCAGTATTTT. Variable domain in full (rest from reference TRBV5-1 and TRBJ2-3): KAGVTQTPRYLIKTRGQQVTLSCSPISGHRSVSWYQQTPGQGLQFLFEYFSETQRNKGNFPGRFSGRQFSNSRSEMNVSTLELGDSALYLCASSLGSSGVTDTQYFGPGTRLTVL.

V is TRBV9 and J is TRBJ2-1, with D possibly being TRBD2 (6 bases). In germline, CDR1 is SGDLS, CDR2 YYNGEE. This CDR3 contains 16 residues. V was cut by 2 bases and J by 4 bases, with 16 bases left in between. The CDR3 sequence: CASSVDRRGAYNEQFF. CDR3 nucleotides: TGTGCCAGCAGCGTGGATAGGCGGGGAGCTTACAATGAGCAGTTCTTC.

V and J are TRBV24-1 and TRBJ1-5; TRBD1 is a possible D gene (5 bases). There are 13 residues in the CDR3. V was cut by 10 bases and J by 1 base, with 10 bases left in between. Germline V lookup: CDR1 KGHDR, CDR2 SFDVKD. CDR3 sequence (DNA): TGTGCCACTACGGGGGGAAGCAATCAGCCCCAGCATTTT. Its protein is CATTGGSNQPQHF.

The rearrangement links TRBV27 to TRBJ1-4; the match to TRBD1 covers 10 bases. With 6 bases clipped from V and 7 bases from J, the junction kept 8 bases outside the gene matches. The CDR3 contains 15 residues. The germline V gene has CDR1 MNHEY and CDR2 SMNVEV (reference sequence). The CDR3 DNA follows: TGTGCCAGCAGCTCCGGGACAGGGGCTTTTGAAAAACTGTTTTTT. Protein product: CASSSGTGAFEKLFF.

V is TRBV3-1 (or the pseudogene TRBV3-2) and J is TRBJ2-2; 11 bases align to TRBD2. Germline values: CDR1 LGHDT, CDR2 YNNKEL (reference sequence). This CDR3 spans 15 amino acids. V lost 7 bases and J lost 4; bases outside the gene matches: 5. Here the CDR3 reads CASTLGTSGTGELFF. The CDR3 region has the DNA TGTGCCAGCACCCTCGGGACTAGCGGCACCGGGGAGCTGTTTTTT.

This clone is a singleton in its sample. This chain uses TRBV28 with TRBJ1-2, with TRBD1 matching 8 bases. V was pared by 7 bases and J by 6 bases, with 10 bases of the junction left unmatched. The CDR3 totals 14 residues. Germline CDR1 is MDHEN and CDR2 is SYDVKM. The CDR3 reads CASKPGQGGHGYTF. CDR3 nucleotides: TGTGCCAGCAAACCCGGACAGGGCGGGCATGGCTACACCTTC.

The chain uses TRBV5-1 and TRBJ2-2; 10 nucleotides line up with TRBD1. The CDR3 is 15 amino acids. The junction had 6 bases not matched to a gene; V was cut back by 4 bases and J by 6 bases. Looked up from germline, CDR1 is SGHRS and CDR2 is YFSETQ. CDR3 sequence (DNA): TGCGCCAGCAGCGGGAGACAGGGGGCGGCCGGGGAGCTGTTTTTT. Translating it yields CASSGRQGAAGELFF.